This is a list of T cell receptor beta chains from one sample in a study of cytomegalovirus exposure and HLA in healthy donors. TCRdb's copy holds only in-frame clones and misses some; the assay was immunoSEQ multiplex PCR. The sample holds 110,000 or so clones, 82% seen once. The specimen sequenced was PBMCs. All receptors come from a woman between 18 and 30 years old in good health and CMV-seronegative. Both conserved end residues are part of each CDR3. Each record gives: V gene, J gene, D gene, clone size, CDR3 DNA, CDR3 protein. D genes are given only for firm matches. Clone size appears in some rows only: once, few, many, or a class for an expanded clone.

TRBV28	TRBJ2-2	.	.	TGTGCCAGCAGTTTCTTAGAACAGAAGAACACCGGGGAGCTGTTTTTT	CASSFLEQKNTGELFF
TRBV5-6	TRBJ2-3	.	.	TGTGCCAGCAGCCTCTTAGGCCCGGGTACGCAGTATTTT	CASSLLGPGTQYF
TRBV5-4	TRBJ1-1	TRBD1	.	TGTGCCAGCAGCTTGGTAGACAGGGGAGAAGCTTTCTTT	CASSLVDRGEAFF
TRBV2	TRBJ1-1	TRBD1	few	TGTGCCAGCAGCTTGGGACAGACGAACACTGAAGCTTTCTTT	CASSLGQTNTEAFF
TRBV5-4	TRBJ2-1	TRBD2	.	TGTGCCAGCAGCTTGGGTGGGACTAGCGGGAGGAGTGAGCAGTTCTTC	CASSLGGTSGRSEQFF
TRBV19	TRBJ2-1	TRBD1	.	TGTGCCATAGGGACAGGGAAGGTGCATGAGCAGTTCTTC	CAIGTGKVHEQFF
TRBV28	TRBJ1-4	TRBD1	once	TGTGCCAGCAGGGGGACAGGGTCTAATGAAAAACTGTTTTTT	CASRGTGSNEKLFF
TRBV19	TRBJ1-2	.	.	TGTGCCAGTAGTATCTCCACGCCTATCTATGGCTACACCTTC	CASSISTPIYGYTF
TRBV6-1	TRBJ2-5	TRBD2	.	TGTGCCACCGCGCGGGGACTAGCGGGAGAGACCCAGTACTTC	CATARGLAGETQYF
TRBV5-4	TRBJ2-6	.	.	TGTGCCAGCAGCCCAGGACAGCTATCTGGGGCCAACGTCCTGACTTTC	CASSPGQLSGANVLTF
TRBV2	TRBJ2-1	TRBD2	.	TGTGCCACTAAAGGGGGACTAGCGGGATATAATGAGCAGTTCTTC	CATKGGLAGYNEQFF
TRBV30	TRBJ2-4	.	.	TGTGCCTGGACGACGGGAACTTTCGCCAAAAACATTCAGTACTTC	CAWTTGTFAKNIQYF
TRBV28	TRBJ2-3	.	.	TGTGCCAGCAAGCGTACCCCCACAGATACGCAGTATTTT	CASKRTPTDTQYF
TRBV28	TRBJ1-5	TRBD1	.	TGTGCCAGCGGGGACAGGGGTGGCCAGCCCCAGCATTTT	CASGDRGGQPQHF
TRBV5-4	TRBJ2-5	.	.	TGTGCCAGCAGCTTGCACAGTACGTCAGAGACCCAGTACTTC	CASSLHSTSETQYF
TRBV10-1	TRBJ1-4	.	.	TGCGCCAGCAGTCGGGTCACGAATGAAAAACTGTTTTTT	CASSRVTNEKLFF
TRBV19	TRBJ2-7	.	.	TGTGCCAGTAGTATAGTGGCAGGGCTCCACGAGCAGTACTTC	CASSIVAGLHEQYF
TRBV5-1	TRBJ2-2	.	once	TGCGCCAGCAGCTTTACTAGTATGGGCACCGGGGAGCTGTTTTTT	CASSFTSMGTGELFF
TRBV5-6	TRBJ1-4	.	.	TGTGCCAGCAGCTTGAATCAGGGCTTTGGAGAAAAACTGTTTTTT	CASSLNQGFGEKLFF
TRBV6-6	TRBJ2-6	TRBD1	.	TGTGCCAGCAGTTCGGGACAGGGGGCTGGGGCCAACGTCCTGACTTTC	CASSSGQGAGANVLTF
TRBV30	TRBJ1-1	.	.	TGTGCCTGGAAGGGGGTTATTGCTGAAGCTTTCTTT	CAWKGVIAEAFF
TRBV13	TRBJ2-2	.	.	TGTGCCAGCAGAAACGGGGGATTCGGGGAGCTGTTTTTT	CASRNGGFGELFF